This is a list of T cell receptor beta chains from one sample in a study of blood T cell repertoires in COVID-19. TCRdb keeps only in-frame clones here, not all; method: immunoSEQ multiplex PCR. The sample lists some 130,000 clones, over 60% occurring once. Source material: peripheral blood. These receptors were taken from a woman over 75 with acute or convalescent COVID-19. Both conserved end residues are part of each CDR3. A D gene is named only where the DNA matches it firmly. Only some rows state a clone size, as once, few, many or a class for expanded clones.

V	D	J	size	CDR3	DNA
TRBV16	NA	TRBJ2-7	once	CASSPFRTASSYEQYF	TGTGCCAGCAGCCCATTCAGGACTGCCAGCTCCTACGAGCAGTACTTC
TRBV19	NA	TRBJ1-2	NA	CASSPRAGRSTGYTF	TGTGCCAGTAGTCCCCGGGCGGGTCGGAGTACTGGCTACACCTTC
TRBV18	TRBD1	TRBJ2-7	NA	CASSSRPGTAAYEQYF	TGTGCCAGCTCATCGAGGCCCGGGACAGCAGCCTACGAGCAGTACTTC
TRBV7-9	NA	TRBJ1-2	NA	CASSLMGGEDGYTF	TGTGCCAGCAGCTTAATGGGAGGGGAGGATGGCTACACCTTC
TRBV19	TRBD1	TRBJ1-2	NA	CASSISQGVYTF	TGTGCCAGTAGTATAAGCCAGGGGGTCTACACCTTC
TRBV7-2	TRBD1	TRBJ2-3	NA	CASSLSWTGGLGDTQYF	TGTGCCAGCAGCTTAAGTTGGACAGGGGGCTTGGGAGATACGCAGTATTTT
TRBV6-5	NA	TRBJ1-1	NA	CASRDTGNTEAFF	TGTGCCAGCAGGGACACAGGTAACACTGAAGCTTTCTTT
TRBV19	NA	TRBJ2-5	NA	CASSLTGGRETQYF	TGTGCCAGTAGTTTAACTGGGGGCAGAGAGACCCAGTACTTC
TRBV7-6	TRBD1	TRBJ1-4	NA	CASSPGQGSTEKLFF	TGTGCCAGCAGCCCCGGACAGGGTTCTACGGAAAAACTGTTTTTT
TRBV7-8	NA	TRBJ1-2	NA	CASSLGASYYGYTF	TGTGCCAGCAGCTTAGGGGCGAGCTACTATGGCTACACCTTC
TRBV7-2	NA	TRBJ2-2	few	CASRWGEFNTGELFF	TGTGCCAGCCGGTGGGGGGAATTCAACACCGGGGAGCTGTTTTTT
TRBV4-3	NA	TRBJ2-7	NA	CASSRSTGPYEQYF	TGCGCCAGCAGCCGATCGACAGGACCCTACGAGCAGTACTTC